The present entry profiles one T cell receptor beta chain with its context. Its antigen is not known. TCRdb analysed the RT-PCR reads with MiXCR anew, one entry per CDR3 protein. This table has around 790,000 distinct CDR3 sequences, around 21% appearing once. The data stem from a study of response to subunit inactivated influenza vaccine. General study results and limits: Every seasonal influenza vaccination brings in few new T cells, the authors suggested.

Sequenced material: PBMCs from blood, taken about 5 days after vaccination. This TCR was recovered from a man aged 45 to 65 who received an inactivated influenza vaccine.

The CDR3 nucleotides are TGCAGTGCCACCAATTACCTAAGCTCCTACGAGCAGTACTTC. Protein product: CSATNYLSSYEQYF. The V and J genes are TRBV20-1 and TRBJ2-7, with D unclear. V lost 6 bases and J lost 0, with 15 bases in between. Germline V gives CDR1 DFQATT, CDR2 SNEGSKA (reference sequence). CDR3 length: 14 residues.